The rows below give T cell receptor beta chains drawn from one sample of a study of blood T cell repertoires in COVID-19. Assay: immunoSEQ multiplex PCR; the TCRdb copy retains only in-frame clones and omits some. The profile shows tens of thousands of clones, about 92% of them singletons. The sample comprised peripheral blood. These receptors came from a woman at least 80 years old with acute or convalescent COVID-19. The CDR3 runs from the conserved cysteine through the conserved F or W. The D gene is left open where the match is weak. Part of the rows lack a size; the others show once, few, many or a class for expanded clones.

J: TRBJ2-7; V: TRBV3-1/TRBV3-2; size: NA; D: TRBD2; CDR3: CASSGLAGLYEQYF; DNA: TGTGCCAGCAGTGGACTAGCGGGGTTATACGAGCAGTACTTC
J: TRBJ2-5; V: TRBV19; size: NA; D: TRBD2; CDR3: CASSPLASGGQETQYF; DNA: TGTGCCAGTAGCCCGCTGGCTAGCGGGGGCCAAGAGACCCAGTACTTC
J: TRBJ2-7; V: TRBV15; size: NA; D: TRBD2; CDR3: CATSRDPSGNYEQYF; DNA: TGTGCCACCAGCAGAGATCCTAGCGGGAACTACGAGCAGTACTTC
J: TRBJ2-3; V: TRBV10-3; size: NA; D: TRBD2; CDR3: CASRRGDSTDTQYF; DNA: TGCGCTTCGCGGCGGGGGGATAGCACAGATACGCAGTATTTT
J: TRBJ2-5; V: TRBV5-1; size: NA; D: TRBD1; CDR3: CASSSSDRGGETQYF; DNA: TGCGCCAGCAGCTCCTCGGACAGGGGAGGAGAGACCCAGTACTTC
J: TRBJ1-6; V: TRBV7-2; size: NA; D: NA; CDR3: CASIPPGYNSPLHF; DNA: TGTGCCAGCATTCCTCCGGGCTATAATTCACCCCTCCACTTT
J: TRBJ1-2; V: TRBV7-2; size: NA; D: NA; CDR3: CASSSWGSSLIVYGYTF; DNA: TGTGCCAGCAGCTCCTGGGGCAGTTCCCTTATCGTTTATGGCTACACCTTC
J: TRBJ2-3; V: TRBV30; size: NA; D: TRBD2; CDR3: CAWTPGAGGLGDTQYF; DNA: TGTGCCTGGACCCCGGGGGCGGGGGGCCTTGGAGATACGCAGTATTTT
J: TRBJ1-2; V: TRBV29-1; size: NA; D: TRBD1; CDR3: CSVSTGGYGYTF; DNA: TGCAGCGTTAGTACAGGGGGCTATGGCTACACCTTC
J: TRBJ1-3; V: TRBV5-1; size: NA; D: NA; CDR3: CASSLTGIRGNTIYF; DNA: TGCGCCAGCAGCTTGACAGGGATAAGAGGAAACACCATATATTTT
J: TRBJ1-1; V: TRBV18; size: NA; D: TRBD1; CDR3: CASSGLTGATEAFF; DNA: TGTGCCAGCTCGGGATTGACAGGGGCCACTGAAGCTTTCTTT
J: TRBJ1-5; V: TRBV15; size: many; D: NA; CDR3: CATSRDRGENQPQHF; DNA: TGTGCCACCAGCAGAGACCGGGGGGAGAATCAGCCCCAGCATTTT
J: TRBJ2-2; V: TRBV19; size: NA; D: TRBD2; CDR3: CASSISGTGELFF; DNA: TGTGCCAGTAGTATTAGCGGGACCGGGGAGCTGTTTTTT
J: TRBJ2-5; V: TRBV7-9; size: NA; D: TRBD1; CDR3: CASSPHRGGGQETQYF; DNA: TGTGCCAGCAGCCCGCATCGAGGGGGCGGCCAAGAGACCCAGTACTTC
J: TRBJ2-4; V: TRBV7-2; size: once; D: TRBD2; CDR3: CASSLALGTSGGKNIQYF; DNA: TGTGCCAGCAGCTTAGCGCTCGGGACTAGCGGGGGCAAAAACATTCAGTACTTC
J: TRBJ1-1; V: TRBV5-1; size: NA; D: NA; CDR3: CASSLRGRGGAEAFF; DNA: TGCGCCAGCAGCTTGAGGGGCAGGGGAGGGGCTGAAGCTTTCTTT
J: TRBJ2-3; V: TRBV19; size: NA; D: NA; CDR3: CASSTTGSSQYF; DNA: TGTGCCAGTAGTACCACAGGGAGTTCGCAGTATTTT
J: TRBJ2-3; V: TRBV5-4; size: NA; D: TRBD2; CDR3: CATTPGLAADTQYF; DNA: TGTGCCACCACACCGGGACTAGCAGCTGATACGCAGTATTTT
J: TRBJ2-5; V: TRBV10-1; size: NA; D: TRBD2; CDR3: CASRLAGVEETQYF; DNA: TGCGCCAGCAGATTAGCGGGGGTGGAAGAGACCCAGTACTTC
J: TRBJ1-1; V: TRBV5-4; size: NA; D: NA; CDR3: CASSFIGRGQTNTEAFF; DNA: TGTGCCAGCAGCTTTATTGGGAGGGGCCAGACGAACACTGAAGCTTTCTTT
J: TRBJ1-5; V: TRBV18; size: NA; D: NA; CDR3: CASSPAADQPQHF; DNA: TGTGCCAGCTCACCGGCGGCAGATCAGCCCCAGCATTTT
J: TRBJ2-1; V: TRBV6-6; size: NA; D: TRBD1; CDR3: CASSSGTGPYNEQFF; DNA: TGTGCCAGCAGCTCCGGGACAGGCCCTTACAATGAGCAGTTCTTC